The present T cell receptor beta chain was sequenced within a study of cytomegalovirus exposure and HLA in healthy donors. Study-wide results and caveats: TCR beta V- and J-gene trimming, according to a later analysis, was linked to a missense DCLRE1C variant. The study designated roughly 150 TCR beta chains cytomegalovirus-associated. Information on immune exposure was restricted to one variable (CMV serostatus). Common viral pathogens seemed to be connected with several of the most significant clusters, according to a later analysis.

Germline CDR1 is SGHTA and CDR2 is FQGTGA. Unmatched junction bases numbered 4, after V lost 6 bases and J lost 4 bases. CDR3 length: 15 amino acids. Both 60 Vbeta primers and 13 Jbeta primers went into the PCR. Profiling relied on immunoSEQ multiplex PCR, and the TCRdb table lists in-frame clones only, not all of them. This table has about 180,000 clones, about 80% appearing once. In the case of this clone: Its antigen is currently unknown.

Sequencing used PBMCs. The TCR originated in a man aged 25-45 years in good health and CMV-seropositive. V and J are TRBV7-3 and TRBJ2-2; TRBD2 matches 11 bases. The chain's CDR3 is CASSSGTSGTGELFF. The CDR3, as DNA: TGTGCCAGCAGTTCCGGGACTAGCGGCACCGGGGAGCTGTTTTTT.